The next 21 T cell receptor beta chains were all read from a single sample in a study of T cell responses to AZD1222 COVID-19 vaccine. Libraries were prepared by immunoSEQ multiplex PCR; TCRdb keeps only in-frame clonotypes and omits some of them. This sample has nearly 110,000 clones, with approximately 90% found just once. This material consisted of peripheral blood, taken 28 days after the second AZD1222 dose. Receptors were obtained from an adult who received the AZD1222 COVID-19 vaccine.

The gene calls are TRBV18 and TRBJ1-4; 9 positions match TRBD1. CDR1 KGHSH and CDR2 LQKENI come from the germline V gene. CDR3 size: 16 residues. J gave up 6 bases and V 0 bases, and 5 bases lay outside the gene matches. CDR3 nucleotides: TGTGCCAGCTCACCACCGGGAGGACAGGGGCATGAAAAACTGTTTTTT. It codes for CASSPPGGQGHEKLFF.

This clone has a single count. The chain combines TRBV4-1 with TRBJ2-3; possibly TRBD1 or TRBD2 for D (6 bases each). This CDR3 region has 16 residues. From germline, CDR1 is MGHRA and CDR2 YSYEKL. V was cut by 4 bases and J by 3 bases, with 17 bases left in between. The CDR3 region is CASSRMAGGGTDTQYF. The CDR3 DNA is TGCGCCAGCAGCCGGATGGCAGGAGGGGGTACAGATACGCAGTATTTT.

The chain carries TRBV5-4 and TRBJ2-1; D is perhaps TRBD1 or TRBD2 (6 bases each). CDR1 is SGHNT, CDR2 YYREEE, per germline (reference sequence). The CDR3 extends over 15 amino acids. Trimming removed 2 bases from V and 5 bases from J, with 14 bases in between. The CDR3 protein is CASSFRRGANNEQFF. As DNA, the CDR3 is TGTGCCAGCAGCTTTCGGAGGGGGGCCAACAATGAGCAGTTCTTC.

This clone was detected only a few times. The chain combines TRBV19 with TRBJ1-3; no definite D call. This CDR3 region has 17 residues. Trimming cost V 7 bases and J 0 bases, with 19 bases left between them. Germline CDR1 LNHDA, CDR2 SQIVND (reference sequence). The CDR3 DNA reads TGTGCCAGTACCCTCTCGCGGGGTTTTACCTCTGGAAACACCATATATTTT. It specifies CASTLSRGFTSGNTIYF.

The chain has TRBV2 and TRBJ2-5; 9 positions match TRBD2. J lost 3 bases, V lost 3 bases, and 8 bases had no gene match. This CDR3 contains 16 residues. Germline V gene lookup returns CDR1 SNHLY and CDR2 FYNNEI. The CDR3 bases are TGTGCCAGCAGTGATTGGGCGGGGGGGCTTAAAGAGACCCAGTACTTC. Amino acid sequence: CASSDWAGGLKETQYF.

The rearrangement uses TRBV23-1 and TRBJ1-3; unclear D gene. TRBV23-1 is filed as an ORF, its function uncertain. The ends were cut back, 6 bases at V and 0 bases at J, with 21 bases in the middle. CDR3 length: 18 residues. The CDR3 coding sequence is TGCGCCAGCAGCCCTCAACGTGAGAAAAAGCACTCTGGAAACACCATATATTTT. Translated: CASSPQREKKHSGNTIYF.

The chain joins TRBV27 to TRBJ2-3; 13 bases fit TRBD2. Germline values: CDR1 MNHEY, CDR2 SMNVEV (reference sequence). V trimming: 4 bases; J trimming: 5 bases; junction bases outside the gene matches: 6. The CDR3 runs to 16 residues. CDR3 nucleotides: TGTGCCAGCAGTTACGGACTAGCGGGAGTAAAAGATACGCAGTATTTT. Its translation: CASSYGLAGVKDTQYF.

The V gene is TRBV27, the J gene TRBJ2-7; 8 bases are shared with TRBD2. The V gene's germline CDR1 is MNHEY and CDR2 SMNVEV (reference sequence). Trimming took 5 bases from V and 0 from J; bases not matched to a gene: 12. The CDR3 has 17 residues. This CDR3 is CASSPTGLADFSYEQYF. The CDR3 nucleotides read TGTGCCAGCAGTCCGACTGGACTAGCCGATTTCTCCTACGAGCAGTACTTC.

The chain joins TRBV7-2 to TRBJ2-2; TRBD2 aligns across 11 bases. The CDR3 is 15 residues long. The V and J ends lost 5 bases and 5 bases, in that order; junction bases with no gene match: 4. Germline lookup yields CDR1 SGHTA and CDR2 FQGNSA. CDR3 nucleotide sequence: TGTGCCAGCAGCAAGGGGACTAGCGGAACCGGGGAGCTGTTTTTT. Protein product: CASSKGTSGTGELFF.

J is TRBJ1-1 and V is TRBV19, with 9 bases aligning to TRBD1. The length of the CDR3 is 15 residues. Germline V gives CDR1 LNHDA, CDR2 SQIVND (reference sequence). The J segment lost 1 base and the V segment lost 4 bases, leaving 4 bases of the junction unmatched. CDR3 nucleotide sequence: TGTGCCAGTAGTACTTCGGACAGGGGGAACACTGAAGCTTTCTTT. Its protein product is CASSTSDRGNTEAFF.

This chain links TRBV5-4 with TRBJ1-2; no clear D gene. The CDR3 covers 15 residues. The germline V gene encodes CDR1 SGHNT and CDR2 YYREEE (reference sequence). The V end lost 2 bases, the J end lost 8 bases, and 19 bases lay between the germline ends. The CDR3 DNA reads as TGTGCCAGCAGCTTAGTAACAGCAAGGGTCGGGGGCTACACCTTC. Protein: CASSLVTARVGGYTF.

The chain combines TRBV7-6 with TRBJ2-3; TRBD1 matches 11 bases. CDR3 length: 16 amino acids. Germline values: CDR1 SGHVS, CDR2 FNYEAQ. The J segment lost 6 bases and the V segment lost 3 bases, leaving 8 bases of the junction unmatched. CDR3 sequence reads: CASSFYGQGASDTQYF. CDR3 DNA: TGTGCCAGCAGCTTTTACGGACAGGGGGCATCGGATACGCAGTATTTT.

The J gene is TRBJ2-3, the V gene TRBV9, with 14 bases lining up with TRBD2. The germline gives CDR1 SGDLS, CDR2 YYNGEE. The junction had 8 bases not matched to a gene; V was cut back by 4 bases and J by 1 base. The CDR3 runs 18 residues. CDR3: CASSSGLAGEEGTDTQYF. In DNA, the CDR3 is TGTGCCAGCAGCTCGGGACTAGCGGGAGAAGAGGGCACAGATACGCAGTATTTT.

J is TRBJ1-2 and V is TRBV5-6; no firm D call. The length of the CDR3 is 14 residues. V lost 0 bases and J 4 bases, leaving 10 bases between the germline ends. From germline, CDR1 is SGHDT and CDR2 YYEEEE. The DNA for the CDR3 is TGTGCCAGCAGCTTGGCGGCAGCCATCTATGGCTACACCTTC. Its translation is CASSLAAAIYGYTF.

Here the CDR3 reads CATSDVLGDSYNEQFF. The CDR3 DNA sequence: TGTGCCACCAGCGACGTTCTAGGGGATTCCTACAATGAGCAGTTCTTC. The chain employs TRBV15 and TRBJ2-1; possibly TRBD1 for D (5 bases). The CDR3 sequence is 16 residues long. CDR1 and CDR2 from the germline V gene are LNHNV and YYDKDF (reference sequence). V lost 5 bases, J lost 1 base, and 15 bases lay in between.

This clone is medium-sized in the sample. This rearrangement joins TRBV4-1 to TRBJ1-1; D gene ambiguous. The V end lost 1 base, the J end lost 4 bases, and 13 bases lay between the germline ends. The CDR3 consists of 15 residues. CDR1 and CDR2 (germline): MGHRA, YSYEKL. CDR3 sequence: CASSQGEGEGTEAFF. The CDR3 nucleotides read TGCGCCAGCAGCCAAGGGGAAGGAGAAGGCACTGAAGCTTTCTTT.

V usage is TRBV3-1 (or the pseudogene TRBV3-2) and J usage is TRBJ2-5; D tentatively reads TRBD1 or TRBD2 (5 bases each). Germline lookup yields CDR1 LGHDT and CDR2 YNNKEL (reference sequence). The CDR3 totals 17 residues. Trimming removed 0 bases from V and 6 bases from J, with 20 bases in between. Here the CDR3 reads CASSQEGWAGRGKTQYF. The CDR3 DNA reads as TGTGCCAGCAGCCAAGAGGGTTGGGCAGGGAGAGGAAAGACCCAGTACTTC.

The J gene is TRBJ1-2, the V gene TRBV7-9; D gene uncertain. Trimming left V 3 bases short and J 3 bases short, with 8 bases between. CDR1 is SEHNR and CDR2 is FQNEAQ in the germline V gene (reference sequence). This CDR3 has 13 amino acids. For the CDR3, the DNA is TGTGCCAGCAGCTTGAAGTGGGACTATGGCTACACCTTC. Amino acids: CASSLKWDYGYTF.

This clone was seen only a few times. The chain uses TRBV10-2 and TRBJ1-4; no firm D call. The CDR3 totals 16 residues. The germline gives CDR1 WSHSY, CDR2 SAAADI. The germline V and J ends were trimmed by 4 bases and 0 bases, with 12 bases remaining between them. This chain's CDR3 is CASSARFDATNEKLFF. The CDR3 region has the DNA TGCGCCAGCAGTGCCAGGTTTGACGCAACTAATGAAAAACTGTTTTTT.

The V call is TRBV9, the J call TRBJ2-5; TRBD2 matches at 7 bases. The V and J ends lost 0 bases and 1 base, in that order; junction bases with no gene match: 3. The CDR3 has 15 amino acids. Per the germline V gene, CDR1 is SGDLS and CDR2 is YYNGEE. The CDR3 loop reads CASSVAPGGQETQYF. The CDR3 bases are TGTGCCAGCAGCGTAGCTCCGGGAGGCCAAGAGACCCAGTACTTC.

This chain links TRBV11-2 with TRBJ1-2; D gene unclear. This CDR3 has 13 residues. Trimming took 7 bases from V and 5 from J, leaving 14 bases between them. Germline-derived CDR1 and CDR2 are SGHAT and FQNNGV. The CDR3 sequence is CASTSGGPYGYTF. The CDR3 region has the DNA TGTGCCAGCACCTCGGGAGGGCCATATGGCTACACCTTC.